This paragraph covers one T cell receptor (beta chain) sequence. What it binds is not known. The data are from a study of Graves' ophthalmopathy and Graves' hyperthyroidism. Exclusion covered patients with other autoimmune diseases or uncontrolled infections (as well as pregnancy or lactation). This CDR3 spans 13 amino acids. The V end lost 2 bases, the J end lost 7 bases, and 9 bases lay between the germline ends. As the template, RNA transcripts were used to amplify TCR beta CDR3 regions. HTBI primers primed a first-round RT-PCR, and a second-round multiplex PCR followed. TCRdb re-derived calls from the multiplex PCR reads in MiXCR, one entry per CDR3 protein. The sample contains approximately 1.2 million distinct CDR3 sequences, about two fifths of which appear only once. Overall study findings and caveats: A roughly 76% specificity and about 90% sensitivity were achieved by a 13-signature model that separated ophthalmopathy from stable hyperthyroidism. Predictions made by the model for ophthalmopathy progression reached roughly 70% sensitivity and just under 75% specificity. Thyroid clonotypes that were expanded above 0.001 frequency mostly also appeared in blood.

The receptor was isolated from an adult man with Graves' hyperthyroidism. Input material: peripheral blood or thyroid tissue (not recorded which). This rearrangement joins TRBV12-3 or TRBV12-4 to TRBJ1-5; D not resolved. Here the CDR3 reads CASSLNENQPQHF. For the CDR3, the DNA is TGTGCCAGCAGTTTAAATGAAAACCAGCCCCAGCATTTT.